The 28 T cell receptor beta chains given below trace back to one sample, sequenced in a study of T cell responses to AZD1222 COVID-19 vaccine. Generated by immunoSEQ multiplex PCR, the TCRdb table keeps only in-frame clones and is missing some. The sample has 150,000 to 180,000 clones, about 87% seen once. The sample in question was peripheral blood, obtained on day 0 of AZD1222 vaccination. The receptors come from an adult in good health.

V is TRBV11-2 and J is TRBJ2-2; 13 bases fit TRBD2. This CDR3 region has 15 residues. After removal of 6 bases from V and 6 bases from J, the junction contained 4 bases not matched to a gene. Per germline, CDR1 SGHAT and CDR2 FQNNGV. As DNA, the CDR3 is TGTGCCAGCAGGCGACTAGCGGGGGGATCCGGGGAGCTGTTTTTT. Amino acids: CASRRLAGGSGELFF.

The CDR3 DNA reads TGCGCCAGCAGCTTGCAATCTAGCCAGATCTACAATGAGCAGTTCTTC. Translation gives CASSLQSSQIYNEQFF. The chain has TRBV5-1 and TRBJ2-1; tentatively, D is TRBD2 (5 bases). The CDR3 consists of 16 residues. Trimming took off 1 base at V and 3 bases at J, with 14 bases between the two ends. Germline V CDR1 and CDR2: SGHRS, YFSETQ.

This chain joins TRBV25-1 and TRBJ1-1; the D gene is possibly TRBD1 (6 bases). The CDR3 spans 14 residues. CDR1 and CDR2 (germline): MGHDK, SYGVNS. V dropped 2 bases and J dropped 6 bases, with 13 bases sitting between them. CDR3 protein: CASSEQGSVSEAFF. The CDR3 nucleotides are TGTGCCAGCAGTGAACAGGGGTCCGTTTCTGAAGCTTTCTTT.

The rearrangement uses TRBV6-6 and TRBJ1-6, with 7 bases that match TRBD1. V was clipped by 6 bases and J by 7 bases; unmatched bases: 6. The CDR3 consists of 14 residues. Germline V gene lookup returns CDR1 MNHNY and CDR2 SVGAGI (reference sequence). The CDR3 DNA is TGTGCCAGCAGCTGGGACAGACAAAATTCACCCCTCCACTTT. It codes for CASSWDRQNSPLHF.

The chain carries TRBV9 and TRBJ2-5; D remains unclear. Trimming took off 0 bases at V and 5 bases at J, with 11 bases between the two ends. Germline CDR1 is SGDLS and CDR2 is YYNGEE. The CDR3 length is 14 residues. CDR3 sequence: CASSVGPVGETQYF. CDR3 nucleotide sequence: TGTGCCAGCAGCGTAGGTCCAGTCGGCGAGACCCAGTACTTC.

The chain carries TRBV2 and TRBJ2-7; 10 positions agree with TRBD1. Trimming at V came to 5 bases and at J to 3 bases, leaving 7 bases not matched to a gene. Per the germline V gene, CDR1 is SNHLY and CDR2 is FYNNEI. CDR3 length: 15 amino acids. CDR3 residues: CASSSDRGHLYEQYF. The CDR3 DNA sequence: TGTGCCAGCAGTTCTGACAGGGGGCATCTCTACGAGCAGTACTTC.

The chain combines TRBV7-9 with TRBJ2-1; no reliable D call. V was shortened by 5 bases and J by 9 bases, with 5 bases between the two germline ends. Germline CDR1 is SEHNR and CDR2 is FQNEAQ (reference sequence). The CDR3 runs 10 residues. The CDR3 here is CASSIPEQFF. The DNA for the CDR3 is TGTGCCAGCAGCATTCCTGAGCAGTTCTTC.

V usage is TRBV11-2 and J usage is TRBJ2-6, with D hard to call. The germline V gene encodes CDR1 SGHAT and CDR2 FQNNGV. This CDR3 contains 15 residues. The V end lost 3 bases, the J end lost 2 bases, and 8 bases lay between the germline ends. The CDR3 reads CASSLGRTGANVLTF. CDR3 in DNA: TGTGCCAGCAGCTTGGGCAGGACTGGGGCCAACGTCCTGACTTTC.

The CDR3 here is CASSRDRGPGGYGYTF. For the CDR3, the DNA is TGTGCCAGTAGCCGGGACAGGGGACCCGGGGGGTATGGCTACACCTTC. The chain carries TRBV19 and TRBJ1-2, with TRBD1 matching 10 bases. Germline V lookup: CDR1 LNHDA, CDR2 SQIVND (reference sequence). V trimming: 6 bases; J trimming: 5 bases; junction bases outside the gene matches: 12. The CDR3 is 16 residues long. Complete variable domain (other parts from reference TRBV19 and TRBJ1-2): DGGITQSPKYLFRKEGQNVTLSCEQNLNHDAMYWYRQDPGQGLRLIYYSQIVNDFQKGDIAEGYSVSREKKESFPLTVTSAQKNPTAFYLCASSRDRGPGGYGYTFGSGTRLTVV.

V gene TRBV5-1 combines with J gene TRBJ1-2, with TRBD1 as a possible D gene (6 bases). V lost 0 bases, J lost 1 base, and 10 bases lay in between. Looked up from germline, CDR1 is SGHRS and CDR2 is YFSETQ. The CDR3 runs to 15 residues. The CDR3: CASSLGGQNNYGYTF. The CDR3 DNA follows: TGCGCCAGCAGCTTGGGAGGACAGAATAACTATGGCTACACCTTC.

The chain couples TRBV6-4 to TRBJ2-3; TRBD1 aligns across 8 bases. This CDR3 is built from 14 residues. The V gene's germline CDR1 is MRHNA and CDR2 SNTAGT. V lost 6 bases, J lost 1 base, and 3 bases stayed unmatched. The CDR3 loop reads CASSATGGTDTQYF. The DNA for the CDR3 is TGTGCCAGCAGCGCGACAGGGGGCACAGATACGCAGTATTTT.

The chain has TRBV9 and TRBJ1-6; 8 nucleotides agree with TRBD1. V trimming: 3 bases; J trimming: 7 bases; junction bases outside the gene matches: 6. Germline V CDR1 and CDR2: SGDLS, YYNGEE. The CDR3 runs to 15 residues. Written as DNA, the CDR3 is TGTGCCAGCAGCGCGCAGGGGGCGCAAAATTCACCCCTCCACTTT. It encodes CASSAQGAQNSPLHF.

The sample holds a few counts of this clone. J is TRBJ1-1 and V is TRBV7-9; D is perhaps TRBD1 (6 bases). This CDR3 contains 14 residues. V shed 6 bases and J shed 0 bases, with 11 bases lying between them. The germline gives CDR1 SEHNR, CDR2 FQNEAQ (reference sequence). In DNA, the CDR3 is TGTGCCAGCAGAAGGGACACCTTGAACACTGAAGCTTTCTTT. Protein: CASRRDTLNTEAFF.

The rearrangement joins TRBV7-9 to TRBJ1-2, with 9 bases that match TRBD1. CDR3 length: 13 residues. V was clipped by 5 bases and J by 8 bases; unmatched bases: 6. From germline, CDR1 is SEHNR and CDR2 FQNEAQ (reference sequence). The CDR3, as DNA: TGTGCCAGCAGCCCATCGACAGGGGGAGGCTACACCTTC. Protein sequence: CASSPSTGGGYTF. The whole variable domain, remainder taken from reference TRBV7-9 and TRBJ1-2, is DTGVSQNPRHKITKRGQNVTFRCDPISEHNRLYWYRQTLGQGPEFLTYFQNEAQLEKSRLLSDRFSAERPKGSFSTLEIQRTEQGDSAMYLCASSPSTGGGYTFGSGTRLTVV.

The V gene is TRBV24-1, the J gene TRBJ1-5, with D uncertain. The CDR3 is 14 amino acids. Germline CDR1 and CDR2: KGHDR and SFDVKD. Trimming pared 2 bases from V and 7 bases from J, leaving 11 bases between. The CDR3 DNA is TGTGCCACCAGTGATTCGAAATATGCGCAGCCCCAGCATTTT. This codes for CATSDSKYAQPQHF.

The chain uses TRBV18 and TRBJ2-3; 8 bases fit TRBD1. The CDR3 loop spans 15 amino acids. From germline, CDR1 is KGHSH and CDR2 LQKENI. V lost 6 bases, J lost 2 bases, and 7 bases stayed unmatched. The CDR3 sequence: CASSQRGQATDTQYF. CDR3 sequence (DNA): TGTGCCAGCTCCCAAAGGGGACAGGCCACAGATACGCAGTATTTT.

The genes are TRBV27 and TRBJ2-7; a weak D match, TRBD2 (6 bases). The germline V gene encodes CDR1 MNHEY and CDR2 SMNVEV (reference sequence). The CDR3 consists of 15 residues. The germline V and J ends were trimmed by 4 bases and 0 bases, with 13 bases remaining between them. CDR3 bases: TGTGCCAGCAGTTCCCCGGGACTGCACTCCTACGAGCAGTACTTC. It translates to CASSSPGLHSYEQYF.

This chain uses TRBV30 with TRBJ1-6; D ambiguous. Germline V gene sequence: CDR1 GTSNPN, CDR2 SVGIG (reference sequence). The CDR3 is 14 residues long. V lost 5 bases and J lost 7, with 15 bases in between. CDR3 amino acids: CAWGWEGLNSPLHF. In DNA, the CDR3 is TGTGCCTGGGGCTGGGAGGGCCTAAATTCACCCCTCCACTTT.

The chain links TRBV7-8 to TRBJ1-1; TRBD1 is a possible D gene (6 bases). This CDR3 has 16 residues. V lost 5 bases to trimming and J lost 1 base, with 17 bases between them. The germline V gene has CDR1 SGHVS and CDR2 FQNEAQ. The CDR3 region is CASSKDRISPNTEAFF. The CDR3 region has the DNA TGTGCCAGCAGCAAGGACAGAATCTCCCCGAACACTGAAGCTTTCTTT.

V gene TRBV19 combines with J gene TRBJ2-2; D remains ambiguous. Trimming left V 3 bases short and J 4 bases short, with 9 bases between. The CDR3 loop spans 14 amino acids. CDR1 is LNHDA, CDR2 SQIVND, per germline (reference sequence). CDR3: CASSMLGSTGELFF. The CDR3 DNA follows: TGTGCCAGTAGTATGTTAGGCAGCACCGGGGAGCTGTTTTTT.

V gene TRBV6-5 combines with J gene TRBJ2-7; weak D call: TRBD2 (5 bases). Germline V gene sequence: CDR1 MNHEY, CDR2 SVGAGI. This CDR3 comprises 13 residues. With 8 bases removed from V and 5 bases from J, the gap between germline ends came to 16 bases. In DNA, the CDR3 is TGTGCCAGCCAACGGGAAGGGATCCACGAGCAGTACTTC. As protein: CASQREGIHEQYF.

The genes are TRBV20-1 and TRBJ2-3; D perhaps matches TRBD2 (7 bases). Germline CDR1 is DFQATT and CDR2 is SNEGSKA (reference sequence). This CDR3 has 11 residues. V was pared by 6 bases and J by 5 bases, with 9 bases between. The CDR3 sequence: CSAGGGDTQYF. The DNA of the CDR3 is TGCAGTGCGGGAGGGGGAGATACGCAGTATTTT.

The J gene is TRBJ1-2, the V gene TRBV9; D is possibly TRBD1 (6 bases). Per germline, CDR1 SGDLS and CDR2 YYNGEE. V lost 0 bases, J lost 8 bases, and 8 bases lay in between. CDR3 length equals 12 residues. The DNA of the CDR3 is TGTGCCAGCAGCGTAGAGGGGGGCGGCTACACCTTC. This gives the protein CASSVEGGGYTF.

V gene TRBV5-1 combines with J gene TRBJ1-4; possibly TRBD1 for D (6 bases). Trimming took off 0 bases at V and 6 bases at J, with 12 bases between the two ends. This CDR3 has 15 residues. CDR1 and CDR2 (germline): SGHRS, YFSETQ. The CDR3: CASSLDPGVDEKLFF. DNA of the CDR3: TGCGCCAGCAGCTTGGATCCAGGGGTCGATGAAAAACTGTTTTTT. The complete variable domain, with remaining parts taken from reference TRBV5-1 and TRBJ1-4, reads KAGVTQTPRYLIKTRGQQVTLSCSPISGHRSVSWYQQTPGQGLQFLFEYFSETQRNKGNFPGRFSGRQFSNSRSEMNVSTLELGDSALYLCASSLDPGVDEKLFFGSGTQLSVL.

The chain joins TRBV19 to TRBJ1-5; TRBD1 matches 8 bases. Germline V CDR1 and CDR2: LNHDA, SQIVND (reference sequence). CDR3 length: 16 residues. The junction had 10 bases not matched to a gene; V was cut back by 5 bases and J by 4 bases. The CDR3 DNA reads as TGTGCCAGTAGTCAGACCGGACAGGGCGGGAATCAGCCCCAGCATTTT. This translates into CASSQTGQGGNQPQHF.

The chain joins TRBV10-2 to TRBJ2-3, with TRBD2 matching 7 bases. V shed 8 bases and J 3 bases; nucleotides not matched to a gene: 14. The CDR3 is 16 amino acids. Germline V gives CDR1 WSHSY, CDR2 SAAADI. CDR3 amino acids: CASGRGTGGRTDTQYF. As DNA, the CDR3 is TGCGCCAGCGGGAGGGGAACGGGGGGACGGACAGATACGCAGTATTTT.

The chain combines TRBV11-2 with TRBJ2-3; D ambiguous. Between the trimmed V and J ends, which lost 0 bases and 10 bases, there was a span of 11 bases. The CDR3 loop spans 13 amino acids. Germline loops: CDR1 SGHAT, CDR2 FQNNGV. The CDR3 region is CASSLDASGSQYF. CDR3 nucleotides: TGTGCCAGCAGCTTAGACGCCTCCGGCTCGCAGTATTTT.

V gene TRBV5-4 combines with J gene TRBJ2-7, with 9 bases matching TRBD1. Germline loops: CDR1 SGHNT, CDR2 YYREEE (reference sequence). J gave up 7 bases and V 4 bases, and 15 bases lay outside the gene matches. The CDR3 has 16 amino acids. The CDR3 sequence is CASSRPGTGTYEEQYF. CDR3 bases: TGTGCCAGCAGCCGACCTGGGACAGGGACTTATGAGGAGCAGTACTTC.